The rows below give T cell receptor beta chains drawn from one sample of a study of CD8 T cells in Susac syndrome. TCRdb used MiXCR to reprocess the immunoSEQ multiplex PCR reads, holding one entry per CDR3 protein. The sample has roughly 150,000 distinct CDR3 sequences; approximately 96% are singletons. The sample comprised CD4+ T cells from PBMCs. Every receptor here comes from a human donor with Susac syndrome. Each CDR3 is given with its conserved first and last residue. D genes are given only for firm matches.

J | length | D | V | CDR3
TRBJ1-2 | 11 | NA | TRBV20-1 | CSARQDYGYTF
TRBJ2-2 | 15 | NA | TRBV14 | CASSLQAENTGELFF
TRBJ1-1 | 15 | TRBD1 | TRBV25-1 | CASSEPQTGDTEAFF
TRBJ2-5 | 15 | NA | TRBV20-1 | CSAKISVRSQETQYF
TRBJ1-6 | 13 | TRBD1 | TRBV12-3/TRBV12-4 | CASSATRTGPLHF
TRBJ2-5 | 14 | TRBD1 | TRBV18 | CASSPRDSQETQYF
TRBJ1-4 | 14 | NA | TRBV6-5 | CASRRRRTDEKLFF
TRBJ1-1 | 15 | NA | TRBV7-9 | CASSTPGRKNTEAFF
TRBJ1-1 | 14 | TRBD1 | TRBV6-6 | CASSPGQGVVEAFF
TRBJ1-6 | 17 | NA | TRBV20-1 | CSARARQGSSYNSPLHF
TRBJ2-7 | 10 | NA | TRBV29-1 | CSVGGYEQYF
TRBJ1-2 | 13 | NA | TRBV21-1 | CATPGQVGYGYTF
TRBJ2-1 | 14 | NA | TRBV3-1 | CASSQVSLYNEQFF
TRBJ1-6 | 15 | NA | TRBV5-1 | CASSLQGERNSPLHF
TRBJ1-5 | 14 | NA | TRBV27 | CASSPGANNQPQHF
TRBJ2-2 | 19 | TRBD2 | TRBV4-2 | CASSQVPGSGGDRTGELFF
TRBJ2-7 | 15 | NA | TRBV7-2 | CASSLGPHGPYEQYF
TRBJ2-1 | 13 | NA | TRBV7-2 | CASSQTTPNEQFF
TRBJ2-3 | 16 | TRBD2 | TRBV12-3/TRBV12-4 | CASSFNRGVSTDTQYF
TRBJ2-7 | 16 | TRBD1 | TRBV5-4 | CASSLAFGTGGSEQYF
TRBJ2-5 | 15 | NA | TRBV7-2 | CASSLEGPIQETQYF
TRBJ1-1 | 13 | NA | TRBV11-2 | CASSFQVRSEAFF
TRBJ2-5 | 15 | NA | TRBV7-3 | CASSSSTGGRETQYF
TRBJ1-2 | 16 | TRBD1 | TRBV20-1 | CSAHGQGGGPNYGYTF
TRBJ2-1 | 15 | TRBD1 | TRBV9 | CASSSRDRGKNEQFF
TRBJ2-7 | 12 | NA | TRBV20-1 | CSAPTGPYEQYF
TRBJ1-5 | 16 | TRBD1 | TRBV3-1 | CASSQSAGTGNQPQHF
TRBJ1-2 | 15 | NA | TRBV29-1 | CSVEGGAAGPNGYTF
TRBJ2-5 | 14 | NA | TRBV18 | CASSPSPNQETQYF
TRBJ1-1 | 14 | TRBD1 | TRBV4-1 | CASSQGQGVTEAFF
TRBJ2-3 | 14 | NA | TRBV11-3 | CASSSMGGTDTQYF
TRBJ2-7 | 12 | NA | TRBV7-6 | CASSFTGDEQYF
TRBJ2-6 | 15 | TRBD1 | TRBV27 | CASNPGGSGANVLTF
TRBJ1-2 | 15 | TRBD1 | TRBV6-5 | CASSNGRDRSNGYTF
TRBJ1-2 | 13 | NA | TRBV29-1 | CSVEGIPNYGYTF
TRBJ2-3 | 15 | TRBD2 | TRBV25-1 | CASSASGGRADTQYF